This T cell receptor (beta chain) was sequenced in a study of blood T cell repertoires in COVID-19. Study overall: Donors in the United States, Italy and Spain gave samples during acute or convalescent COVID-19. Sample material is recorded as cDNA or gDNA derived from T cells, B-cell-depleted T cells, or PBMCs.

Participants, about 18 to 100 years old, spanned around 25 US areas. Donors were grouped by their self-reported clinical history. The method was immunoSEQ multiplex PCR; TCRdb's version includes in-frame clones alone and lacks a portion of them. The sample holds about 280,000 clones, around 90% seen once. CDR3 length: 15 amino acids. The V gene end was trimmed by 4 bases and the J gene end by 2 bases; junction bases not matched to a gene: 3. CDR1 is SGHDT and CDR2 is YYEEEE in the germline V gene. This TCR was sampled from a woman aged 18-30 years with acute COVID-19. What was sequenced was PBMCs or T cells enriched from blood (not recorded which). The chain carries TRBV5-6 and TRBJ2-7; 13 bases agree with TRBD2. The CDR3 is CASSRTSGGTYEQYF. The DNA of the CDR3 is TGTGCCAGCAGCCGGACTAGCGGGGGCACCTACGAGCAGTACTTC. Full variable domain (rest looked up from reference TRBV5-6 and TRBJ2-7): DAGVTQSPTHLIKTRGQQVTLRCSPKSGHDTVSWYQQALGQGPQFIFQYYEEEERQRGNFPDRFSGHQFPNYSSELNVNALLLGDSALYLCASSRTSGGTYEQYFGPGTRLTVT.